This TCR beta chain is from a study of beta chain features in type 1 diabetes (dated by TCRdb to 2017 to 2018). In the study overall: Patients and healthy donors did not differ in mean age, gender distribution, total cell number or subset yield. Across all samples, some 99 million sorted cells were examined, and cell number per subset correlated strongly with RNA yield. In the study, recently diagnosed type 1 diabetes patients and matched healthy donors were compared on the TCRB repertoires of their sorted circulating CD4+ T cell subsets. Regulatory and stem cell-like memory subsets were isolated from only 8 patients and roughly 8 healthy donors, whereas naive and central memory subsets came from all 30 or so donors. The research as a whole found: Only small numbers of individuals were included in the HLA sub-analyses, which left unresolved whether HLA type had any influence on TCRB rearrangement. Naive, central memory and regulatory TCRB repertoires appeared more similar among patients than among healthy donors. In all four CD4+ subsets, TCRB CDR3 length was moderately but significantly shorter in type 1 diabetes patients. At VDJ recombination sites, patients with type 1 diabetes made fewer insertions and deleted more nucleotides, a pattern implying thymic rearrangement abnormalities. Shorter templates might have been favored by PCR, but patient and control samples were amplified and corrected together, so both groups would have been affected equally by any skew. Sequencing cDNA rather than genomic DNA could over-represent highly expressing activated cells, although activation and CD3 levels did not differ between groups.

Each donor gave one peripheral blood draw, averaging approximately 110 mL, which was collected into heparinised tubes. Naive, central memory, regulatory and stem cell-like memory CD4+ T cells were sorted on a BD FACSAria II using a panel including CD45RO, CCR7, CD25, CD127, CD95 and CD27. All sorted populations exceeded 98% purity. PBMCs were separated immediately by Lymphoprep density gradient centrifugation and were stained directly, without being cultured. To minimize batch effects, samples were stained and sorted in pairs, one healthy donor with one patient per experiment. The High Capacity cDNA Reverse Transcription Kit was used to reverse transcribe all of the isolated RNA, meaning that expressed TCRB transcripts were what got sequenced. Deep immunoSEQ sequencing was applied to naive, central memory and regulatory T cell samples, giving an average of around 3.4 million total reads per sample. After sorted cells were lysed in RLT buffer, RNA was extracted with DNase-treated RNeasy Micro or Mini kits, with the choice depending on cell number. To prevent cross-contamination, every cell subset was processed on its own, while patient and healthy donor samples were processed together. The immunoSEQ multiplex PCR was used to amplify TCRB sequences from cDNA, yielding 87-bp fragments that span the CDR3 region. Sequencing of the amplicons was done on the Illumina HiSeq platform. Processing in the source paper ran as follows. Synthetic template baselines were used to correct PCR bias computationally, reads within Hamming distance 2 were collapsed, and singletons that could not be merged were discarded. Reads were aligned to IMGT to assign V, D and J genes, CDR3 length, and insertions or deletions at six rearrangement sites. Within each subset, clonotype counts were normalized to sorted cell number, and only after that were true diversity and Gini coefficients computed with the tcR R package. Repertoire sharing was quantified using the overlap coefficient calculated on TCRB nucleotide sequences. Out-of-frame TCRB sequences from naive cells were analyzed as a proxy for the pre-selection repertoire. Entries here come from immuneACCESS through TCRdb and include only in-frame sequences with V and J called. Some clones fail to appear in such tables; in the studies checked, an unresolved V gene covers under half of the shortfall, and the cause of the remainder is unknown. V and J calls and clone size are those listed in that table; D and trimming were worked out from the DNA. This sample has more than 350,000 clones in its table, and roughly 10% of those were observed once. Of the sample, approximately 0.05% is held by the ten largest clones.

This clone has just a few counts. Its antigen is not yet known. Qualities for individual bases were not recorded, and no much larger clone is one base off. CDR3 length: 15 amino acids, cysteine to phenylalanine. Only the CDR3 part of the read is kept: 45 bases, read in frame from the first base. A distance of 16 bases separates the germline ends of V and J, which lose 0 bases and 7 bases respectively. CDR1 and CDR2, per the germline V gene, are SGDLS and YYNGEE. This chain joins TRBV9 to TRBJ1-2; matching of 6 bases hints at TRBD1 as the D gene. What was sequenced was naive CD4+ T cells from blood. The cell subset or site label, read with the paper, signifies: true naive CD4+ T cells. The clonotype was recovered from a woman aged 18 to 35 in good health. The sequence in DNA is TGTGCCAGCAGCGTAGGGGACATAACGACTATTGGCTACACCTTC. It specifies CASSVGDITTIGYTF.